This T cell receptor beta chain was sequenced during a study of blood T cell repertoires in COVID-19. Germline loops: CDR1 SEHNR, CDR2 FQNEAQ (reference sequence). Trimming shortened V by 1 base and J by 0 bases, and 7 bases separated the two germline ends. CDR3 length equals 15 residues. The data were produced by immunoSEQ multiplex PCR, yet TCRdb's version contains in-frame clones alone and is incomplete. The sample shows around 75,000 clones, around 80% of them seen only once. Sequenced material: peripheral blood. The TCR originated in a man aged 45-60 years with COVID-19, enrolled during active disease. The gene calls are TRBV7-9 and TRBJ2-1; D gene uncertain. The CDR3 DNA reads as TGTGCCAGCAGCTTAGTAAAGAGCTCCTACAATGAGCAGTTCTTC. Amino acids: CASSLVKSSYNEQFF.